What follows are 22 T cell receptor beta chains derived from one specimen sequenced in a study of neurological immune-mediated disorders. TCRdb independently ran MiXCR on the 5' RACE reads; one entry per CDR3 protein. The sample yields 40,000 to 55,000 distinct CDR3 sequences, 10% to 13% seen once. Sequencing was carried out using PBMCs. The receptors shown here come from a woman in her thirties or forties with HTLV-1-associated myelopathy (HAM/TSP).

This clonotype came up many times. J is TRBJ2-3 and V is TRBV5-1, with D maybe TRBD1 (6 bases). The germline V and J ends were trimmed by 4 bases and 0 bases, with 18 bases remaining between them. This CDR3 region has 17 residues. Per germline, CDR1 SGHRS and CDR2 YFSETQ. This CDR3 is CASSLQPQGASTDTQYF. The CDR3 nucleotides read TGCGCCAGCAGCCTCCAACCACAGGGAGCAAGCACAGATACGCAGTATTTT.

This clonotype was observed many times. This sequence joins TRBV7-2 and TRBJ1-6; D possibly corresponds to TRBD1 (6 bases). The CDR3 is made up of 16 amino acids. Germline V gene data show CDR1 as SGHTA and CDR2 as FQGNSA. The V end lost 4 bases, the J end lost 6 bases, and 16 bases lay between the germline ends. Here the CDR3 reads CASSSGGGFGNSPLHF. The CDR3 DNA reads TGTGCCAGCAGCTCAGGCGGGGGCTTTGGTAATTCACCCCTCCACTTT.

This clonotype was found a few times. The chain carries TRBV20-1 and TRBJ2-7; either TRBD1 or TRBD2 may supply D (5 bases each). From germline, CDR1 is DFQATT and CDR2 SNEGSKA (reference sequence). CDR3 size: 13 residues. V lost 7 bases to trimming and J lost 2 bases, with 15 bases between them. For the CDR3, the DNA is TGCAGTGTCCCGGGACCGAGGGCCTACGAGCAGTACTTC. Translation gives CSVPGPRAYEQYF.

For the CDR3, the DNA is TGTGCCAGCAGCCCCGGACTAGCCGCCGAACGGTTCTTC. This sequence encodes CASSPGLAAERFF. V and J are TRBV7-3 and TRBJ2-1, with 8 positions matching TRBD2. This CDR3 region has 13 residues. After removal of 5 bases from V and 15 bases from J, the junction contained 12 bases not matched to a gene. Germline V lookup: CDR1 SGHTA, CDR2 FQGTGA. Variable domain in full (rest from reference TRBV7-3 and TRBJ2-1): GAGVSQTPSNKVTEKGKYVELRCDPISGHTALYWYRQSLGQGPEFLIYFQGTGAADDSGLPNDRFFAVRPEGSVSTLKIQRTERGDSAVYLCASSPGLAAERFFGPGTRLTVL.

Many counts were recorded for this clonotype. The V and J genes are TRBV10-3 and TRBJ2-7; D may match TRBD1 or TRBD2 (5 bases each). This CDR3 comprises 13 residues. Trimming removed 0 bases at V and 3 bases at J, with 6 bases between. Germline loops: CDR1 ENHRY, CDR2 SYGVKD. In nucleotides, the CDR3 is TGTGCCATCAGTGAGTCTGGGGGCTACGAGCAGTACTTC. Protein product: CAISESGGYEQYF.

This clonotype was counted a few times. The chain combines TRBV4-1 with TRBJ2-3, with a possible D match to TRBD2 (6 bases). Germline V gives CDR1 MGHRA, CDR2 YSYEKL. This CDR3 is 17 amino acids long. V gave up 3 bases and J gave up 4 bases, with 20 bases separating them. Written as DNA, the CDR3 is TGCGCCAGCAGCCATGAACCTTCTACTTCGGGGGCAGATACGCAGTATTTT. Residues: CASSHEPSTSGADTQYF.

Ten or more counts support this clonotype. The chain employs TRBV7-2 and TRBJ2-7; TRBD1 might be the D (5 bases). The germline V gene encodes CDR1 SGHTA and CDR2 FQGNSA. V lost 5 bases and J 4 bases, leaving 15 bases between the germline ends. The CDR3 has 14 amino acids. The CDR3 here is CASSPPYRPYEQYF. The CDR3 coding sequence is TGTGCCAGCAGCCCCCCGTACAGGCCTTACGAGCAGTACTTC.

In its sample, this clonotype was seen many times. This rearrangement joins TRBV7-3 to TRBJ2-3; D gene uncertain. Germline V gives CDR1 SGHTA, CDR2 FQGTGA. The CDR3 consists of 15 residues. Trimming stripped 2 bases from V and 4 bases from J, with 13 bases between. CDR3 in amino acids: CASSLRLSGADTQYF. CDR3 nucleotides: TGTGCCAGCAGCTTACGGTTATCTGGGGCAGATACGCAGTATTTT.

This clonotype came up many times. The gene calls are TRBV12-3 or TRBV12-4 and TRBJ2-3, with TRBD1 identical over 8 bases. There are 18 residues in the CDR3. The ends lost 5 bases at V and 1 base at J; junction bases unmatched: 14. Here the CDR3 reads CASSPGTIGQGRTDTQYF. As DNA, the CDR3 is TGTGCCAGCAGTCCAGGCACCATAGGACAGGGCCGCACAGATACGCAGTATTTT.

The V call is TRBV5-1, the J call TRBJ1-3, with D uncertain. This CDR3 region has 13 residues. V lost 4 bases, J lost 6 bases, and 11 bases lay in between. Germline V lookup: CDR1 SGHRS, CDR2 YFSETQ. This CDR3 is CASSETKSNTIYF. The CDR3 DNA reads TGCGCCAGCAGCGAGACCAAGTCAAACACCATATATTTT.

The table lists this clonotype with many counts. The chain employs TRBV15 and TRBJ2-3, with 7 nucleotides matching TRBD2. The CDR3 is made up of 15 amino acids. Unmatched junction bases numbered 5, after V lost 3 bases and J lost 2 bases. The germline gives CDR1 LNHNV, CDR2 YYDKDF (reference sequence). The CDR3: CATSSLGGVTDTQYF. The CDR3 nucleotides read TGTGCCACCAGCAGCCTGGGGGGGGTCACAGATACGCAGTATTTT.

The chain employs TRBV6-5 and TRBJ1-5; a weak D match, TRBD1 (5 bases). Trimming left V 6 bases short and J 3 bases short, with 21 bases between. This CDR3 comprises 17 residues. CDR1 MNHEY and CDR2 SVGAGI come from the germline V gene. The CDR3 spells CASSKRGGKGYNQPQHF. The CDR3 nucleotides read TGTGCCAGCAGCAAACGCGGGGGTAAAGGGTACAATCAGCCCCAGCATTTT.

The chain carries TRBV7-2 and TRBJ2-5; D unresolved. V was shortened by 5 bases and J by 2 bases, with 12 bases between the two germline ends. The germline CDR1 and CDR2 sequences are SGHTA and FQGNSA. CDR3 length: 14 residues. The CDR3 sequence: CASSPQTSQETQYF. The CDR3 DNA is TGTGCCAGCAGCCCGCAGACAAGTCAAGAGACCCAGTACTTC.

This clonotype came up many times. J is TRBJ2-7 and V is TRBV28, with D possibly matching TRBD1 (6 bases). Germline V gene sequence: CDR1 MDHEN, CDR2 SYDVKM. The CDR3 covers 19 residues. The germline V and J ends were trimmed by 6 bases and 2 bases, with 29 bases remaining between them. The DNA of the CDR3 is TGTGCCAGCAGAAGGATCAGGGTCCTAACTCCGCAGGGGCCCTACGAGCAGTACTTC. This encodes CASRRIRVLTPQGPYEQYF.

This clonotype was seen many times. The chain couples TRBV2 to TRBJ2-2; 8 nucleotides line up with TRBD2. Germline-derived CDR1 and CDR2 are SNHLY and FYNNEI. The length of the CDR3 is 15 residues. V shed 7 bases and J 0 bases; nucleotides not matched to a gene: 4. Here the CDR3 reads CASTRLASNTGELFF. The CDR3, as DNA: TGTGCCAGCACGAGACTAGCGTCGAACACCGGGGAGCTGTTTTTT.

This clonotype was found many times. The rearrangement links TRBV6-6 to TRBJ2-7, with a weak D call TRBD1 (6 bases). The CDR3 is made up of 14 amino acids. The germline V and J ends were trimmed by 6 bases and 2 bases, with 14 bases remaining between them. The V gene's germline CDR1 is MNHNY and CDR2 SVGAGI (reference sequence). This chain's CDR3 is CASRAGTRAYEQYF. As DNA, the CDR3 is TGTGCCAGCAGGGCCGGGACAAGGGCCTACGAGCAGTACTTC.

This clonotype was counted many times. The chain has TRBV9 and TRBJ2-3; a possible D gene is TRBD1 (6 bases). CDR1 and CDR2 from the germline V gene are SGDLS and YYNGEE. The CDR3 sequence is 15 residues long. Trimming took off 3 bases at V and 2 bases at J, with 13 bases between the two ends. CDR3 protein: CASSANPGATDTQYF. The CDR3 region has the DNA TGTGCCAGCAGCGCCAATCCAGGGGCCACAGATACGCAGTATTTT.

This clonotype was detected many times. The CDR3 loop reads CASSQGVQEANEKLFF. The DNA of the CDR3 is TGCGCCAGCAGCCAAGGTGTACAAGAGGCTAATGAAAAACTGTTTTTT. The V gene is TRBV4-3, the J gene TRBJ1-4; D gene uncertain. This CDR3 has 16 residues. In germline, CDR1 is LGHNA, CDR2 YSLEER. The germline V and J ends were trimmed by 1 base and 3 bases, with 12 bases remaining between them.

This clonotype appeared many times. The V gene is TRBV29-1, the J gene TRBJ1-1, with a weak D call TRBD1 (6 bases). The CDR3 is 12 amino acids. Deletions cut 6 bases from V and 4 bases from J, with 12 bases between. Germline CDR1 and CDR2: SQVTM and ANQGSEA. The CDR3 here is CSVLRGGTEAFF. The CDR3 DNA reads as TGCAGCGTCCTCAGGGGAGGCACTGAAGCTTTCTTT. The whole variable domain, filled in from reference TRBV29-1 and TRBJ1-1, reads SAVISQKPSRDICQRGTSLTIQCQVDSQVTMMFWYRQQPGQSLTLIATANQGSEATYESGFVIDKFPISRPNLTFSTLTVSNMSPEDSSIYLCSVLRGGTEAFFGQGTRLTVV.

This clonotype came up many times. This chain joins TRBV12-3 or TRBV12-4 and TRBJ1-3; D uncertain. Trimming removed 4 bases at V and 0 bases at J, with 7 bases between. The CDR3 covers 14 residues. The CDR3 nucleotides read TGTGCCAGCAGTTCCAGAATCTCTGGAAACACCATATATTTT. Translating gives CASSSRISGNTIYF.

This chain links TRBV19 with TRBJ1-4; no firm D call. This CDR3 spans 15 amino acids. V was clipped by 7 bases and J by 5 bases, with 17 bases between them. The V gene's germline CDR1 is LNHDA and CDR2 SQIVND (reference sequence). The CDR3 loop is CASKGVGVRNEKLFF. Written as DNA, the CDR3 is TGTGCCAGTAAAGGTGTCGGGGTCCGCAATGAAAAACTGTTTTTT. The full variable domain, in which reference TRBV19 and TRBJ1-4 provide the parts outside the CDR3, is DGGITQSPKYLFRKEGQNVTLSCEQNLNHDAMYWYRQDPGQGLRLIYYSQIVNDFQKGDIAEGYSVSREKKESFPLTVTSAQKNPTAFYLCASKGVGVRNEKLFFGSGTQLSVL.

Many counts were recorded for this clonotype. This chain uses TRBV20-1 with TRBJ2-3; D not resolved. The CDR3 length is 12 residues. V dropped 0 bases and J dropped 5 bases, with 6 bases sitting between them. Germline loops: CDR1 DFQATT, CDR2 SNEGSKA (reference sequence). CDR3 loop: CSARDWVDTQYF. CDR3 coding DNA: TGCAGTGCTAGAGATTGGGTAGATACGCAGTATTTT.